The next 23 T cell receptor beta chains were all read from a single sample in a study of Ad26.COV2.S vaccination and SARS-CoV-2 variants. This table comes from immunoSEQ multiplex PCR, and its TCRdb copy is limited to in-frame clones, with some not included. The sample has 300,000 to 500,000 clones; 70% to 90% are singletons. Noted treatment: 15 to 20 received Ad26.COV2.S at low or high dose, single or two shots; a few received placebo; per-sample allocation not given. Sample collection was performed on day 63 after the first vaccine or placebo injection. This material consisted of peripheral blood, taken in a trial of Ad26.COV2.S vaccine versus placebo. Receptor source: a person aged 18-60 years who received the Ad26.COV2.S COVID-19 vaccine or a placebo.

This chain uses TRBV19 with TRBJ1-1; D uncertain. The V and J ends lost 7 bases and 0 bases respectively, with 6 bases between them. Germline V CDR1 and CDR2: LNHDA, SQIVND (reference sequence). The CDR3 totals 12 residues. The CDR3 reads CASTNMNTEAFF. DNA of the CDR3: TGTGCCAGTACTAACATGAACACTGAAGCTTTCTTT.

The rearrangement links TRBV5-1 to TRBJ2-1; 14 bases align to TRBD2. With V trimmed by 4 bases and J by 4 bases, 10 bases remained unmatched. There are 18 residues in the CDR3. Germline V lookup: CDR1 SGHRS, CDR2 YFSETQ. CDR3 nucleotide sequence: TGCGCCAGCAGCGTAGGACTAGCGGGGGGCCCTCGGTACAATGAGCAGTTCTTC. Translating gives CASSVGLAGGPRYNEQFF.

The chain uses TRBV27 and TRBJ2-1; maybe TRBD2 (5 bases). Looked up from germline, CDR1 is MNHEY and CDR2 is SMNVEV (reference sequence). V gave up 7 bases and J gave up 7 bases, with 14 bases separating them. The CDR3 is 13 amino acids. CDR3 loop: CASTYRGLNEQFF. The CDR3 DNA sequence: TGTGCCAGCACTTACCGGGGTCTGAATGAGCAGTTCTTC.

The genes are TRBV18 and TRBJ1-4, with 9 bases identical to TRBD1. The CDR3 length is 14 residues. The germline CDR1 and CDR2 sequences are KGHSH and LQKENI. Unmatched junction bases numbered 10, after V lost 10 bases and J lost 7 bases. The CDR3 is CATKSGQGSEKLFF. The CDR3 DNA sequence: TGTGCCACAAAATCCGGACAGGGGAGTGAAAAACTGTTTTTT.

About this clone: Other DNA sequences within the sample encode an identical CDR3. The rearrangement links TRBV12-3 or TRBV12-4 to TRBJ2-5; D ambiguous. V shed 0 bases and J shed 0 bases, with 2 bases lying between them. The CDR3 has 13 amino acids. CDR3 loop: CASSLANQETQYF. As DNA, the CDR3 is TGTGCCAGCAGTTTAGCCAACCAAGAGACCCAGTACTTC.

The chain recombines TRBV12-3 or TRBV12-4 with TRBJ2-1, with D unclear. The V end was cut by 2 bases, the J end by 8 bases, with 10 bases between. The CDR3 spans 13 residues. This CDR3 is CASSLSTRHEQFF. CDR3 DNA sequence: TGTGCCAGCAGTTTATCGACGAGGCATGAGCAGTTCTTC.

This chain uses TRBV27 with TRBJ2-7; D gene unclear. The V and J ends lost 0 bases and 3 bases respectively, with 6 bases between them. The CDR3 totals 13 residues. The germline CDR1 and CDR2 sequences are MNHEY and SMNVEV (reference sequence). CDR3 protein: CASSLSRNYEQYF. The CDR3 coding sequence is TGTGCCAGCAGTTTATCCAGAAACTACGAGCAGTACTTC.

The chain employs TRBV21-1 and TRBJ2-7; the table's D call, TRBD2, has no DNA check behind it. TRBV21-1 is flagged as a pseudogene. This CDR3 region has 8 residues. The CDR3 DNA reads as TGTGCCAGCAGCAAAGAGAGATTC. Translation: CASSKERF.

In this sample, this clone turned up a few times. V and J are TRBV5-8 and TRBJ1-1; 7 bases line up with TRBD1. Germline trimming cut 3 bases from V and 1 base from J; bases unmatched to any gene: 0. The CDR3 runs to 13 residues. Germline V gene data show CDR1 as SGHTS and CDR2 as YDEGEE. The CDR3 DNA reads TGTGCCAGCAGCTGGGACAGGAACACTGAAGCTTTCTTT. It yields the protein CASSWDRNTEAFF.

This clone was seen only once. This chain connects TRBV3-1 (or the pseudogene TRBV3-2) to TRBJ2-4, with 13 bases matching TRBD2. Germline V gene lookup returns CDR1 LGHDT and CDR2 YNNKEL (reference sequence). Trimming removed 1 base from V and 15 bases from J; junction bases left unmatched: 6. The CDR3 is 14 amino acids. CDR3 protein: CASSQGLAGGRVYF. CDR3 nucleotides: TGTGCCAGCAGCCAAGGACTAGCGGGGGGCCGGGTGTACTTC.

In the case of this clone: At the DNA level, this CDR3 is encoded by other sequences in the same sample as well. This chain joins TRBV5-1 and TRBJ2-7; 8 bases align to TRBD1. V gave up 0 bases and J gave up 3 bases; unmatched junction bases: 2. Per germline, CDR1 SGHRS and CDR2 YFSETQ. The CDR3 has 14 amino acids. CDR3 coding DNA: TGCGCCAGCAGCTTGGGACAGGGGAACTACGAGCAGTACTTC. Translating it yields CASSLGQGNYEQYF.

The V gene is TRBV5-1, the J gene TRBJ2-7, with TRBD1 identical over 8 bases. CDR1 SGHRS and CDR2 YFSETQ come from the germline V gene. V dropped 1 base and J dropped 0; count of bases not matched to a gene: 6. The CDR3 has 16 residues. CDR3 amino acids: CASSLSGTGVSYEQYF. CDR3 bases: TGCGCCAGCAGCTTGTCCGGGACAGGAGTCTCCTACGAGCAGTACTTC.

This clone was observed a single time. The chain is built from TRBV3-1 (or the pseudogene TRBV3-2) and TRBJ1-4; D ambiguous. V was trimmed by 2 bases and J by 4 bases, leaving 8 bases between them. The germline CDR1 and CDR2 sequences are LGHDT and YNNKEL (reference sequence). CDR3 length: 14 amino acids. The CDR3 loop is CASSQSSFNEKLFF. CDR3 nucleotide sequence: TGTGCCAGCAGCCAATCCTCCTTTAATGAAAAACTGTTTTTT.

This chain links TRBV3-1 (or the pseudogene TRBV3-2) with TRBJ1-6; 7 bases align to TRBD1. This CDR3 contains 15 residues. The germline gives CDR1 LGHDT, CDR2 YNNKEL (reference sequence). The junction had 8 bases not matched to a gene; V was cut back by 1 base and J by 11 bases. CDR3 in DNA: TGTGCCAGCAGCCAAGGGACAGGTCAATTACCACCCCTCCACTTT. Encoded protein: CASSQGTGQLPPLHF.

DNA of the CDR3: TGTGCCAGCAGTGTTGTTAGAGTAGGCACTGAAGCTTTCTTT. It is translated as CASSVVRVGTEAFF. The chain joins TRBV2 to TRBJ1-1, with no clear D. Germline CDR1 SNHLY, CDR2 FYNNEI. The ends were cut back, 4 bases at V and 4 bases at J, with 13 bases in the middle. The CDR3 has 14 amino acids. Combining the CDR3 with reference TRBV2 and TRBJ1-1 gives the whole variable domain EPEVTQTPSHQVTQMGQEVILRCVPISNHLYFYWYRQILGQKVEFLVSFYNNEISEKSEIFDDQFSVERPDGSNFTLKIRSTKLEDSAMYFCASSVVRVGTEAFFGQGTRLTVV.

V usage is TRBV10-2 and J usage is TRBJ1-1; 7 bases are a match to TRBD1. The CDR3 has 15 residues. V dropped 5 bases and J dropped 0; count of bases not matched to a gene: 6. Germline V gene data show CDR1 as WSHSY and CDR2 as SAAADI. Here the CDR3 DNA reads TGCGCCAGCAGTCCGGGACAGACAATGAACACTGAAGCTTTCTTT. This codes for CASSPGQTMNTEAFF.

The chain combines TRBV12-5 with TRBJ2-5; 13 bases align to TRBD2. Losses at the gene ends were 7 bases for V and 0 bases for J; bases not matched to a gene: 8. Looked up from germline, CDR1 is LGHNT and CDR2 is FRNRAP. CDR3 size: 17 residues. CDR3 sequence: CASAAGTSGVHQETQYF. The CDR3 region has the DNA TGTGCTAGTGCCGCCGGGACTAGCGGGGTACACCAAGAGACCCAGTACTTC.

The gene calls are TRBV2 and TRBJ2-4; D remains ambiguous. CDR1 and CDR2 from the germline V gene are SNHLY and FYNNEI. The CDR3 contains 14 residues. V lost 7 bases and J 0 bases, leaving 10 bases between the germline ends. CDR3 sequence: CASNRVLAKNIQYF. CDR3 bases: TGTGCCAGCAATAGGGTACTAGCCAAAAACATTCAGTACTTC.

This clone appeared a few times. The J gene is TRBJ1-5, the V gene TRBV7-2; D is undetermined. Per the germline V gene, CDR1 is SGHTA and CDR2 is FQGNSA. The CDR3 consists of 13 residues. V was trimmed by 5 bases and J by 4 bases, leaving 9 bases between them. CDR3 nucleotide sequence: TGTGCCAGCAGCCTCAACCTTAATCAGCCCCAGCATTTT. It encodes CASSLNLNQPQHF.

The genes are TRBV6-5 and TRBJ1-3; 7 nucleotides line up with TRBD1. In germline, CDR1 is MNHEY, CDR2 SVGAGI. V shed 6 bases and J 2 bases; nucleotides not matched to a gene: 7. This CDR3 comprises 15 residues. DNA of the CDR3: TGTGCCAGCAGCTACCAGACAGGGACTGGAAACACCATATATTTT. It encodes CASSYQTGTGNTIYF.

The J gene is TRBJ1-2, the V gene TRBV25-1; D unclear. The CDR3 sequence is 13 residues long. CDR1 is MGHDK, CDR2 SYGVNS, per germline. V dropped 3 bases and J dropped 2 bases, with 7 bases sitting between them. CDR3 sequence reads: CASSDGRNYGYTF. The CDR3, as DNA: TGTGCCAGCAGTGACGGCAGGAACTATGGCTACACCTTC.

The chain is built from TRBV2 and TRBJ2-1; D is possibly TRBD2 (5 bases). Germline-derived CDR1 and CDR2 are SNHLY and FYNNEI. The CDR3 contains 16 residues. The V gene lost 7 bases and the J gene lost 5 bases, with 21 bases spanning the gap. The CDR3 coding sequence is TGTGCCAGCATCATAGTGGGTCGGGATGGCGACAATGAGCAGTTCTTC. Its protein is CASIIVGRDGDNEQFF.

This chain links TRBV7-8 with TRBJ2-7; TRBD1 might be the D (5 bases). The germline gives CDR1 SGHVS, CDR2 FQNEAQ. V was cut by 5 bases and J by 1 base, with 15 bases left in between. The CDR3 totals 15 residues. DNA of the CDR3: TGTGCCAGCAGCCCCCGGCGCGGACATTCCTACGAGCAGTACTTC. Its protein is CASSPRRGHSYEQYF.